This T cell receptor beta chain was recovered during a study of blood T cells in healthy people across ages. V was shortened by 4 bases and J by 6 bases, with 18 bases between the two germline ends. Per the germline V gene, CDR1 is LGHDT and CDR2 is YNNKEL (reference sequence). The CDR3 runs to 15 residues. Together with a sample-barcoded 5' primer, a J-beta primer mix was included in a second PCR lasting 7 to 11 cycles. TCRdb called the 5' RACE reads again in MiXCR, with one record for every CDR3 protein. The profile shows some 1.6 million distinct CDR3 sequences, roughly 32% of them singletons. All donors came from Russia, were Caucasian and healthy, and spanned ages about 6 to 100. Around 10 milliliters of peripheral blood were drawn from each donor. Findings and caveats of the study: Diversity was higher, and naive CD4+ cells more numerous, in long-lived donors than in aged donors.

To note about this clonotype: Its antigen is not identified.

Sequences were obtained from blood. This sequence was found in a woman younger than 45 in good health. The chain carries TRBV3-1 and TRBJ1-1; a possible D gene is TRBD1 (6 bases). This CDR3 reads CASSPRGGAIAEAFF. DNA for the CDR3: TGTGCCAGCAGCCCGCGAGGGGGGGCGATCGCTGAAGCTTTCTTT.